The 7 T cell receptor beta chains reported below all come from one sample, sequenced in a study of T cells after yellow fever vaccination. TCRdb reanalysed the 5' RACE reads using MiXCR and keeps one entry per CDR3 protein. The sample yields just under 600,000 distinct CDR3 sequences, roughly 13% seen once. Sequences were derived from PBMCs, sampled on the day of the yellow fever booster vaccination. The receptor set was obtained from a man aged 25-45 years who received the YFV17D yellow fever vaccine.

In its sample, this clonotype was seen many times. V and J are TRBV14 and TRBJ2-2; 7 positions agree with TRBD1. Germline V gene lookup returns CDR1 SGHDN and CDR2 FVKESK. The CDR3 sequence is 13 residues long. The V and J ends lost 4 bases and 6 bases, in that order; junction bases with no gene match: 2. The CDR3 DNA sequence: TGTGCCAGCAGCCCCACAGGGGCCGGGGAGCTGTTTTTT. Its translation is CASSPTGAGELFF.

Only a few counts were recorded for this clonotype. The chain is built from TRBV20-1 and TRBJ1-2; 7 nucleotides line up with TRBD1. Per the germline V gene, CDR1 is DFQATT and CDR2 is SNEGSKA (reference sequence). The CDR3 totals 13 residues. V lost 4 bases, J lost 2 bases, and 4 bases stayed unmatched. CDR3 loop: CSATEQGNYGYTF. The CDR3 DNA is TGCAGTGCTACTGAACAGGGGAACTATGGCTACACCTTC.

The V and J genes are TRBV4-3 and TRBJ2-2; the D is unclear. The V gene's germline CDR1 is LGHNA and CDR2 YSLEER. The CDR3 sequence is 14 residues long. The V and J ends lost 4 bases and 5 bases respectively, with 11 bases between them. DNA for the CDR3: TGCGCCAGCAGCCTCTCGGATGAGACCGGGGAGCTGTTTTTT. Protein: CASSLSDETGELFF.

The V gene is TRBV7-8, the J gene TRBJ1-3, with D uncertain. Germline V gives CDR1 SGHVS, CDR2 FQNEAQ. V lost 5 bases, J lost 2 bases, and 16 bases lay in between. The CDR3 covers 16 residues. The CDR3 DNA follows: TGTGCCAGCAGCACCGTGGACCGGTTAGCTGGAAACACCATATATTTT. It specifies CASSTVDRLAGNTIYF. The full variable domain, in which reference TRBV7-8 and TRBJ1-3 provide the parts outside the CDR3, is GAGVSQSPRYKVAKRGQDVALRCDPISGHVSLFWYQQALGQGPEFLTYFQNEAQLDKSGLPSDRFFAERPEGSVSTLKIQRTQQEDSAVYLCASSTVDRLAGNTIYFGEGSWLTVV.

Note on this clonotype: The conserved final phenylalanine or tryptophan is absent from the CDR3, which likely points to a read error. CDR3 sequence: CASSFRESSTDTQYL. Written as DNA, the CDR3 is TGTGCCAGCAGCTTCCGGGAGAGTAGCACAGATACGCAGTATCTT. This sequence joins TRBV3-1 and TRBJ2-3, with D possibly TRBD2 on 6 matching bases. CDR1 is LGHDT, CDR2 YNNKEL, per germline (reference sequence). The CDR3 totals 15 residues. Trimming removed 5 bases at V and 0 bases at J, with 12 bases between.

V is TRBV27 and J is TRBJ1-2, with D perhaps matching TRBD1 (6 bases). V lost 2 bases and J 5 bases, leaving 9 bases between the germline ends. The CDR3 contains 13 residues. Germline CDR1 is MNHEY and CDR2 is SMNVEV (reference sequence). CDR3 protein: CASSLQGMYGYTF. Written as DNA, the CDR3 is TGTGCCAGCAGTTTACAGGGGATGTATGGCTACACCTTC.

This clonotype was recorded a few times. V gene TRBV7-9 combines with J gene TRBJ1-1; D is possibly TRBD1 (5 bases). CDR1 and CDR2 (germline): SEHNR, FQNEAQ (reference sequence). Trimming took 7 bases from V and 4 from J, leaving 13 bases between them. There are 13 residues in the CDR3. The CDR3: CASKKVGGTEAFF. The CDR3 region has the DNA TGTGCCAGCAAGAAGGTGGGGGGCACTGAAGCTTTCTTT.